The 18 T cell receptor beta chains in this list originate from one sample, sequenced in a study of T-cell memory formation after mild COVID-19. Each CDR3 protein gets one entry after TCRdb re-called the 5' RACE reads with MiXCR. The sample holds more than 300,000 distinct CDR3 sequences, roughly 13% seen once. The sequenced material came from PBMCs or a T cell subset sorted from them (not recorded which). All receptors come from a man between 18 and 29 years old who had mild COVID-19 (a few samples of this study predate the infection). Cell type and time point are not known.

This clonotype was observed a handful of times. This chain connects TRBV7-2 to TRBJ2-5, with D possibly TRBD2 on 7 matching bases. This CDR3 is built from 15 residues. V was clipped by 6 bases and J by 5 bases, with 19 bases between them. CDR1 is SGHTA and CDR2 is FQGNSA in the germline V gene. CDR3 DNA: TGTGCCAGCAGTGCGTCGGGGGGCCACGGGGAGACCCAGTACTTC. This translates into CASSASGGHGETQYF.

This clonotype has ten or more counts. V gene TRBV5-1 combines with J gene TRBJ2-5; the D call may be TRBD1 or TRBD2 (5 bases each). Trimming removed 7 bases from V and 2 bases from J, with 12 bases in between. CDR3 size: 13 residues. Per germline, CDR1 SGHRS and CDR2 YFSETQ. As DNA, the CDR3 is TGCGCCAGCGCTTGGGGGAGTCAAGAGACCCAGTACTTC. It translates to CASAWGSQETQYF. Variable domain in full (rest from reference TRBV5-1 and TRBJ2-5): KAGVTQTPRYLIKTRGQQVTLSCSPISGHRSVSWYQQTPGQGLQFLFEYFSETQRNKGNFPGRFSGRQFSNSRSEMNVSTLELGDSALYLCASAWGSQETQYFGPGTRLLVL.

This chain connects TRBV6-2 or TRBV6-3 to TRBJ2-4, with D unclear. Germline CDR1 is MNHEY and CDR2 is SVGEGT. This CDR3 has 11 residues. V was trimmed by 2 bases and J by 7 bases, leaving 3 bases between them. The CDR3 reads CASSYGNIQYF. The CDR3 nucleotides are TGTGCCAGCAGTTACGGGAACATTCAGTACTTC.

The J gene is TRBJ1-5, the V gene TRBV10-3; D is perhaps TRBD1 (5 bases). The CDR3 loop spans 15 amino acids. Deletions cut 2 bases from V and 0 bases from J, with 8 bases between. Germline assignment: CDR1 ENHRY and CDR2 SYGVKD. DNA of the CDR3: TGTGCCATCAGTGAGGTGGGGGGTAGCAATCAGCCCCAGCATTTT. It translates to CAISEVGGSNQPQHF.

The gene calls are TRBV5-1 and TRBJ2-3; TRBD2 agrees at 12 bases. CDR3 size: 16 residues. Germline V gene sequence: CDR1 SGHRS, CDR2 YFSETQ. J lost 0 bases, V lost 4 bases, and 3 bases had no gene match. CDR3 in amino acids: CASSTGLAGSTDTQYF. The CDR3 nucleotides are TGCGCCAGCAGCACCGGACTAGCGGGGAGCACAGATACGCAGTATTTT.

This clonotype was counted a few times. V and J are TRBV6-5 and TRBJ1-3; D uncertain. The CDR3 is 14 amino acids. Germline V gene sequence: CDR1 MNHEY, CDR2 SVGAGI. The V end was cut by 4 bases, the J end by 4 bases, with 11 bases between. Here the CDR3 reads CASSSTRQGNTIYF. The CDR3, as DNA: TGTGCCAGCAGTTCAACCCGTCAGGGAAACACCATATATTTT.

In this sample, this clonotype turned up a few times. The chain employs TRBV27 and TRBJ2-1; TRBD2 aligns across 9 bases. Germline V gene sequence: CDR1 MNHEY, CDR2 SMNVEV (reference sequence). This CDR3 region has 19 residues. V lost 6 bases, J lost 8 bases, and 23 bases stayed unmatched. The CDR3 region is CASRVALKRGVLRSHEQFF. The DNA of the CDR3 is TGTGCCAGCAGAGTAGCCCTCAAGCGGGGGGTCCTCCGTTCTCATGAGCAGTTCTTC.

This clonotype was picked up a small number of times. The chain has TRBV5-1 and TRBJ2-6; perhaps TRBD1 as D (6 bases). Germline V gene sequence: CDR1 SGHRS, CDR2 YFSETQ. V shed 0 bases and J shed 3 bases, with 7 bases lying between them. CDR3 length: 15 amino acids. The CDR3 is CASSLEGVGANVLTF. The CDR3 nucleotides read TGCGCCAGCAGCTTGGAGGGGGTTGGGGCCAACGTCCTGACTTTC.

This clonotype showed up many times. This chain joins TRBV6-6 and TRBJ1-4; D gene uncertain. With 0 bases removed from V and 9 bases from J, the gap between germline ends came to 14 bases. In germline, CDR1 is MNHNY, CDR2 SVGAGI (reference sequence). CDR3 size: 15 residues. As DNA, the CDR3 is TGTGCCAGCAGTTACTCGACCGACGTGGGTCAAAAACTGTTTTTT. Its translation is CASSYSTDVGQKLFF.

The chain joins TRBV25-1 to TRBJ1-5; no definite D call. The CDR3 is 15 residues long. With 2 bases removed from V and 0 bases from J, the gap between germline ends came to 8 bases. The germline V gene has CDR1 MGHDK and CDR2 SYGVNS. CDR3 DNA sequence: TGTGCCAGCAGTGAAAAAGCGGATAGCAATCAGCCCCAGCATTTT. Its translation: CASSEKADSNQPQHF. The whole variable domain, filled in from reference TRBV25-1 and TRBJ1-5, reads EADIYQTPRYLVIGTGKKITLECSQTMGHDKMYWYQQDPGMELHLIHYSYGVNSTEKGDLSSESTVSRIRTEHFPLTLESARPSHTSQYLCASSEKADSNQPQHFGDGTRLSIL.

The gene calls are TRBV7-3 and TRBJ1-6; unclear D gene. The germline gives CDR1 SGHTA, CDR2 FQGTGA. Trimming removed 4 bases from V and 9 bases from J, with 16 bases in between. The CDR3 covers 15 residues. The CDR3 DNA is TGTGCCAGCAGCTGGTGGCGCGGAGAGGTTTCACCCCTCCACTTT. This encodes CASSWWRGEVSPLHF.

This clonotype turned up a few times. The J gene is TRBJ1-5, the V gene TRBV4-2, with D uncertain. This CDR3 is built from 15 residues. With 0 bases removed from V and 4 bases from J, the gap between germline ends came to 10 bases. Germline V lookup: CDR1 LGHNA, CDR2 YNFKEQ. The CDR3 here is CASSQDLVLNQPQHF. The CDR3, as DNA: TGTGCCAGCAGCCAAGATTTGGTGCTTAATCAGCCCCAGCATTTT.

This clonotype was detected only a few times. The CDR3: CASSVGYPWDEQFF. The DNA for the CDR3 is TGTGCCAGCAGCGTAGGTTACCCATGGGATGAGCAGTTCTTC. The gene calls are TRBV9 and TRBJ2-1; D not resolved. V was shortened by 0 bases and J by 8 bases, with 12 bases between the two germline ends. Germline CDR1 SGDLS, CDR2 YYNGEE. The CDR3 is 14 amino acids.

The V call is TRBV6-2 or TRBV6-3, the J call TRBJ1-5; a possible D gene is TRBD1 (6 bases). The CDR3 extends over 14 amino acids. The V gene lost 2 bases and the J gene lost 5 bases, with 10 bases spanning the gap. Germline V gene lookup returns CDR1 MNHEY and CDR2 SVGEGT. CDR3 in DNA: TGTGCCAGCAGTTACGACAGGCTCGATCAGCCCCAGCATTTT. Its protein is CASSYDRLDQPQHF.

The DNA for the CDR3 is TGTGCCACCAGTGATGCCGCGCCCGGGACGCAGTATTTT. This sequence encodes CATSDAAPGTQYF. This chain links TRBV24-1 with TRBJ2-3; no firm D call. Trimming stripped 3 bases from V and 9 bases from J, with 12 bases between. The CDR3 sequence is 13 residues long. From germline, CDR1 is KGHDR and CDR2 SFDVKD.

The genes are TRBV20-1 and TRBJ1-5, with a tentative D call TRBD1 (6 bases). Germline CDR1 is DFQATT and CDR2 is SNEGSKA (reference sequence). The CDR3 is 14 amino acids. Trimming cost V 2 bases and J 4 bases, with 12 bases left between them. For the CDR3, the DNA is TGCAGTGCTAGACCCGGGGGGCAGAATCAGCCCCAGCATTTT. Encoded protein: CSARPGGQNQPQHF.

V usage is TRBV7-2 and J usage is TRBJ1-6; D is possibly TRBD1 (6 bases). Trimming left V 1 base short and J 6 bases short, with 10 bases between. Per the germline V gene, CDR1 is SGHTA and CDR2 is FQGNSA. The CDR3 length is 15 residues. As DNA, the CDR3 is TGTGCCAGCAGCTTAGAAGGCAGGGGTAATTCACCCCTCCACTTT. Amino acid sequence: CASSLEGRGNSPLHF.

The chain recombines TRBV6-5 with TRBJ2-2; 7 nucleotides line up with TRBD2. The germline gives CDR1 MNHEY, CDR2 SVGAGI. The J segment lost 6 bases and the V segment lost 0 bases, leaving 4 bases of the junction unmatched. The CDR3 spans 15 residues. CDR3 sequence reads: CASSYSWGGAGELFF. The CDR3 nucleotides are TGTGCCAGCAGTTACTCCTGGGGGGGGGCCGGGGAGCTGTTTTTT.